This T cell receptor (beta chain) was recovered during a study of control samples from healthy donors and cancer patients. For this clone: Other DNA sequences in the sample encode the same CDR3.

Trimming took 0 bases from V and 1 from J, leaving 10 bases between them. CDR1 and CDR2 from the germline V gene are GTSNPN and SVGIG (reference sequence). The CDR3 is 15 residues long. TCRdb's table, derived via immunoSEQ multiplex PCR, lists solely in-frame clones and lacks some. The table shows about 120,000 clones, with around 89% occurring only once. The material sequenced was blood. The TCR originated in a man aged 40-50 years in good health. The chain links TRBV30 to TRBJ1-5; D remains unclear. CDR3 amino acids: CAWSVGPGSNQPQHF. DNA of the CDR3: TGTGCCTGGAGTGTGGGCCCAGGAAGCAATCAGCCCCAGCATTTT.